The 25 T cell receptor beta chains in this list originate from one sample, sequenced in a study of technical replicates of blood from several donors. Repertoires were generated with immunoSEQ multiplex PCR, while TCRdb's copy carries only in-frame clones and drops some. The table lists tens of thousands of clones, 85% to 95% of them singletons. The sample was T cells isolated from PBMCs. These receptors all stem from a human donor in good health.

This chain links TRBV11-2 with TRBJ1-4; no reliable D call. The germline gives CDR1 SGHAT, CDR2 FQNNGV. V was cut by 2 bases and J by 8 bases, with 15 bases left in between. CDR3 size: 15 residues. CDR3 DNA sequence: TGTGCCAGCAGCTTATCTACGGACCAGCGGGAAAAACTGTTTTTT. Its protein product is CASSLSTDQREKLFF.

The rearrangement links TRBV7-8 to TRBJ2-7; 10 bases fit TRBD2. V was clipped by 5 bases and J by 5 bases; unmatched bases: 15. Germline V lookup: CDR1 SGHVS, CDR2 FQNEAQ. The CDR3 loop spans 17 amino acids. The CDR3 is CASSLRLAGTPGDEQYF. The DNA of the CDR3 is TGTGCCAGCAGCCTGCGACTAGCGGGCACCCCCGGGGACGAGCAGTACTTC.

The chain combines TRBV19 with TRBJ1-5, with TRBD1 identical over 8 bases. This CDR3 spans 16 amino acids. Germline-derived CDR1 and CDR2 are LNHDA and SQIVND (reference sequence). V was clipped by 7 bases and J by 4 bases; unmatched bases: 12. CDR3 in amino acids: CASTPQTGADNQPQHF. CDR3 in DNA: TGTGCCAGTACCCCACAGACAGGGGCCGATAATCAGCCCCAGCATTTT. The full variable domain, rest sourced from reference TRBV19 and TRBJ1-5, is DGGITQSPKYLFRKEGQNVTLSCEQNLNHDAMYWYRQDPGQGLRLIYYSQIVNDFQKGDIAEGYSVSREKKESFPLTVTSAQKNPTAFYLCASTPQTGADNQPQHFGDGTRLSIL.

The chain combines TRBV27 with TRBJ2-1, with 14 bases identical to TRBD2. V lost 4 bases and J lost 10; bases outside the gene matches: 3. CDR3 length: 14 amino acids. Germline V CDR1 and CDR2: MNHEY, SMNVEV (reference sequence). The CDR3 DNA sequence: TGTGCCAGCAGTTCCGGGACTAGCGGGAGAGAGCAGTTCTTC. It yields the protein CASSSGTSGREQFF.

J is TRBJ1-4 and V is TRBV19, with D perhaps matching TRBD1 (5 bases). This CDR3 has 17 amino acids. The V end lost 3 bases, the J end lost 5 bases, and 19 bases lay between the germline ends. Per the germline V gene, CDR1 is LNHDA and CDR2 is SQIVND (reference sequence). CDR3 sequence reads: CASSMLGLTEQNEKLFF. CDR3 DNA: TGTGCCAGTAGTATGTTGGGACTGACAGAACAGAATGAAAAACTGTTTTTT.

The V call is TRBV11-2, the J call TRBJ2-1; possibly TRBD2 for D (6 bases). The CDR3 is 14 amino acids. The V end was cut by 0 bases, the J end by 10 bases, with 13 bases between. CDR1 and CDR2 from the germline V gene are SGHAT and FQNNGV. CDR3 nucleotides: TGTGCCAGCAGCTTAGATCCCCTCGCGGGGGAGCAGTTCTTC. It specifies CASSLDPLAGEQFF.

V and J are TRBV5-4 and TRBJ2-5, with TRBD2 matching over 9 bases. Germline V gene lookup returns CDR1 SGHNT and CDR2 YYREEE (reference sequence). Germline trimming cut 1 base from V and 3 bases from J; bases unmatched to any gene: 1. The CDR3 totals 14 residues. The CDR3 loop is CASSLSSGKETQYF. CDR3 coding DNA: TGTGCCAGCAGCTTGTCTAGCGGGAAAGAGACCCAGTACTTC.

This chain's CDR3 is CASTGGPYSNQPQHF. CDR3 nucleotide sequence: TGTGCCAGCACCGGCGGCCCTTATAGCAATCAGCCCCAGCATTTT. The chain uses TRBV2 and TRBJ1-5, with D unresolved. Per germline, CDR1 SNHLY and CDR2 FYNNEI. The CDR3 totals 15 residues. Between the trimmed V and J ends, which lost 7 bases and 0 bases, there was a span of 13 bases.

The CDR3 DNA sequence: TGCGCCAGCAGCTTACAGGGGGCCCCTGGAAACACCATATATTTT. Translation gives CASSLQGAPGNTIYF. The V and J genes are TRBV5-1 and TRBJ1-3; TRBD1 matches at 9 bases. The V gene end was trimmed by 2 bases and the J gene end by 2 bases; junction bases not matched to a gene: 2. The CDR3 is 15 residues long. Germline CDR1 and CDR2: SGHRS and YFSETQ.

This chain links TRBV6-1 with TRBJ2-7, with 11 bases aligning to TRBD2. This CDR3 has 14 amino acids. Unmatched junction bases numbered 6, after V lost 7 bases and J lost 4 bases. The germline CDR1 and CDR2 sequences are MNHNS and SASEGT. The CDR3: CASNSGGAAYEQYF. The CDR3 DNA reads TGTGCCAGCAATAGCGGGGGGGCCGCGTACGAGCAGTACTTC.

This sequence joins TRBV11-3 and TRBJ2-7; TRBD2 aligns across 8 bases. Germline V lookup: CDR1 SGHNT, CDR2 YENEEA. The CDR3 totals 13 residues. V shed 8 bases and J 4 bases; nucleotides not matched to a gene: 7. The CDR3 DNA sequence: TGTGCCAGCTCCCGGGGGGGCGCTTACGAGCAGTACTTC. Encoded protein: CASSRGGAYEQYF.

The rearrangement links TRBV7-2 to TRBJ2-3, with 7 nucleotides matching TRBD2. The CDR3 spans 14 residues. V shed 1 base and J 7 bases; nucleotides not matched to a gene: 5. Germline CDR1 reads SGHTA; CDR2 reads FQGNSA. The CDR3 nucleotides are TGTGCCAGCAGCTTAGGGCTAGCGGAGAATACGCAGTATTTT. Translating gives CASSLGLAENTQYF. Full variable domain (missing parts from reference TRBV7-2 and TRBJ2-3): GAGVSQSPSNKVTEKGKDVELRCDPISGHTALYWYRQSLGQGLEFLIYFQGNSAPDKSGLPSDRFSAERTGGSVSTLTIQRTQQEDSAVYLCASSLGLAENTQYFGPGTRLTVL.

The CDR3 protein is CASSVGLVSGANVLTF. Written as DNA, the CDR3 is TGTGCCAGCAGCGTAGGACTGGTCTCTGGGGCCAACGTCCTGACTTTC. This chain joins TRBV9 and TRBJ2-6, with no clear D. The CDR3 spans 16 residues. Germline lookup yields CDR1 SGDLS and CDR2 YYNGEE. The V end was cut by 0 bases, the J end by 0 bases, with 7 bases between.

CDR3 protein: CASGLQGAVHEQFF. CDR3 DNA: TGTGCCAGCGGGCTACAGGGGGCTGTTCATGAGCAGTTCTTC. This chain joins TRBV5-4 and TRBJ2-1; the match to TRBD1 covers 9 bases. The CDR3 totals 14 residues. Trimming at V came to 7 bases and at J to 8 bases, leaving 10 bases not matched to a gene. Germline V gene lookup returns CDR1 SGHNT and CDR2 YYREEE (reference sequence).

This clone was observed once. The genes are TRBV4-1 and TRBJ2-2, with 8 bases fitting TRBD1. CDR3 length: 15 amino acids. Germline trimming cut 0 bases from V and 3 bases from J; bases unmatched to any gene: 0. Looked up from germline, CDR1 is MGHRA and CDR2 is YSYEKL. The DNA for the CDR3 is TGCGCCAGCAGCCAAGAGGACAGGGACACCGGGGAGCTGTTTTTT. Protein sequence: CASSQEDRDTGELFF.

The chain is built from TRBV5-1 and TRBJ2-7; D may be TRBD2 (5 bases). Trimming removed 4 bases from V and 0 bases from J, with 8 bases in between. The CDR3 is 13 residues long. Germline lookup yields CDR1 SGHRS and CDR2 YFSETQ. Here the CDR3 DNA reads TGCGCCAGCAGCCTAGCCACCTCCTACGAGCAGTACTTC. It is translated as CASSLATSYEQYF.

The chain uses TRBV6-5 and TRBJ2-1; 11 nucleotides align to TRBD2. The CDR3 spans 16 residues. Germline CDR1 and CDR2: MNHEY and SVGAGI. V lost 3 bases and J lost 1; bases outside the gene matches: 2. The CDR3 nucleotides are TGTGCCAGCAGTTATGGGACTAGCGGATCCTACAATGAGCAGTTCTTC. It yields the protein CASSYGTSGSYNEQFF.

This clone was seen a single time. CDR3 protein: CASSESVGVDTGELFF. DNA of the CDR3: TGCGCCAGCAGTGAGTCAGTAGGGGTGGACACCGGGGAGCTGTTTTTT. V gene TRBV10-1 combines with J gene TRBJ2-2, with D maybe TRBD1 (5 bases). Trimming removed 0 bases from V and 3 bases from J, with 11 bases in between. Per the germline V gene, CDR1 is WNHNN and CDR2 is SYGVQD (reference sequence). The CDR3 runs to 16 residues.

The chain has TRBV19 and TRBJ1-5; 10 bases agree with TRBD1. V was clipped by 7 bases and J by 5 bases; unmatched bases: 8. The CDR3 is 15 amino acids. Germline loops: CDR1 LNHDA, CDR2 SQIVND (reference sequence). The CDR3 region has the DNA TGTGCCAGTACCCCGACAGGGGGCTTCCATCAGCCCCAGCATTTT. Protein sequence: CASTPTGGFHQPQHF.

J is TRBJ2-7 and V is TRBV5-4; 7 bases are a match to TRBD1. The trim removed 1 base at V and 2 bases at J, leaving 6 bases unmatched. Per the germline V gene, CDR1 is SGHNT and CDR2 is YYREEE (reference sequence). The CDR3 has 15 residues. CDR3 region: CASSLFGTAAYEQYF. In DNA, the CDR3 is TGTGCCAGCAGCTTGTTTGGGACAGCGGCCTACGAGCAGTACTTC.

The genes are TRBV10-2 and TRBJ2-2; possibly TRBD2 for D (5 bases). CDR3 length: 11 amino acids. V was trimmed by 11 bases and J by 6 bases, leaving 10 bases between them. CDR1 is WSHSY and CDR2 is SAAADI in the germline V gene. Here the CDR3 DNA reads TGCGCCGGGAGCGGTTCCGGGGAGCTGTTTTTT. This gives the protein CAGSGSGELFF.

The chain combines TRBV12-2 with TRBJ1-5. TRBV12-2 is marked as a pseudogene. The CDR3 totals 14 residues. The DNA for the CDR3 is TGTGCAAGTCGCCCCATGTGGGGGGATCAGCCCCAGCATTTT. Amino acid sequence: CASRPMWGDQPQHF.

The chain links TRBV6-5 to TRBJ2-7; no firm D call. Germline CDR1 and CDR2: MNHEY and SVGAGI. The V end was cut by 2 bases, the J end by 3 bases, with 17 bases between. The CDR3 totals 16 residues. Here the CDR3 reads CASSYRSTAPLYEQYF. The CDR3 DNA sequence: TGTGCCAGCAGTTACCGTAGCACCGCCCCCCTCTACGAGCAGTACTTC.

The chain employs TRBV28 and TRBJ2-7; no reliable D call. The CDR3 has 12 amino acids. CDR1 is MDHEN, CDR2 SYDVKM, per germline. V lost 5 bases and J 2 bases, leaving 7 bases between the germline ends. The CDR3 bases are TGTGCCAGCAGTGGCCAGACCTACGAGCAGTACTTC. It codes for CASSGQTYEQYF.

In DNA, the CDR3 is TGTGCCAGCAGGGGGGCAGGCAATGAGCAGTTCTTC. Translating gives CASRGAGNEQFF. The chain links TRBV27 to TRBJ2-1, with D possibly TRBD1 on 6 matching bases. V lost 6 bases, J lost 6 bases, and 9 bases lay in between. Germline V gives CDR1 MNHEY, CDR2 SMNVEV (reference sequence). The CDR3 consists of 12 residues.